These T cell receptor beta chains were read from a single sample in a study of shared clonotypes between healthy human individuals. Libraries were prepared by immunoSEQ multiplex PCR; TCRdb keeps only in-frame clonotypes and omits some of them. The data hold 1.5 million to 2.5 million clones, with about 94% observed a single time. The sequenced sample was naive CD8+ T cells sorted from blood. The origin of the receptors is a man aged 18 to 35 in good health. Each CDR3 is given with its conserved first and last residue. The D gene is left open where the match is weak. The listing skips clone size in some rows; elsewhere it reads once, few, many or a size class.

J gene: TRBJ2-5; V gene: TRBV28; clone size: -; D gene: -; CDR3 protein: CASSLTGDSQETQYF; CDR3 DNA: TGTGCCAGCAGTTTAACCGGGGACTCTCAAGAGACCCAGTACTTC
J gene: TRBJ2-1; V gene: TRBV25-1; clone size: -; D gene: -; CDR3 protein: CASSEWGASFNEQFF; CDR3 DNA: TGTGCCAGCAGTGAATGGGGGGCTAGTTTCAATGAGCAGTTCTTC
J gene: TRBJ1-2; V gene: TRBV19; clone size: -; D gene: -; CDR3 protein: CASSIEGSYGYTF; CDR3 DNA: TGTGCCAGTAGTATAGAGGGGAGTTATGGCTACACCTTC
J gene: TRBJ2-5; V gene: TRBV28; clone size: -; D gene: -; CDR3 protein: CASSYRDMEETQYF; CDR3 DNA: TGTGCCAGCAGTTACCGGGACATGGAAGAGACCCAGTACTTC
J gene: TRBJ2-3; V gene: TRBV7-6; clone size: -; D gene: TRBD2; CDR3 protein: CASSLERGPDTQYF; CDR3 DNA: TGTGCCAGCAGCTTAGAGCGGGGCCCAGATACGCAGTATTTT
J gene: TRBJ2-7; V gene: TRBV5-3; clone size: -; D gene: TRBD1; CDR3 protein: CARSSNLGQGSDEQYF; CDR3 DNA: TGTGCCAGAAGCTCAAATTTGGGACAGGGGAGCGACGAGCAGTACTTC
J gene: TRBJ2-3; V gene: TRBV5-6; clone size: -; D gene: -; CDR3 protein: CASSLPGTDTQYF; CDR3 DNA: TGTGCCAGCAGCTTGCCCGGCACAGATACGCAGTATTTT
J gene: TRBJ2-5; V gene: TRBV27; clone size: -; D gene: -; CDR3 protein: CASSYAGWETQYF; CDR3 DNA: TGTGCCAGCAGTTATGCGGGATGGGAGACCCAGTACTTC
J gene: TRBJ2-1; V gene: TRBV6-5; clone size: -; D gene: -; CDR3 protein: CASSYSNFIDEQFF; CDR3 DNA: TGTGCCAGCAGTTACTCGAATTTTATCGATGAGCAGTTCTTC
J gene: TRBJ2-1; V gene: TRBV4-3; clone size: -; D gene: TRBD2; CDR3 protein: CASSQAGLAISEQFF; CDR3 DNA: TGCGCCAGCAGCCAAGCGGGACTAGCTATTAGTGAGCAGTTCTTC
J gene: TRBJ1-6; V gene: TRBV5-6; clone size: -; D gene: -; CDR3 protein: CASSTGWGGTLHF; CDR3 DNA: TGTGCCAGCAGCACGGGTTGGGGGGGCACCCTCCACTTT
J gene: TRBJ2-5; V gene: TRBV10-2; clone size: -; D gene: TRBD2; CDR3 protein: CASSGGTSGPWTQYF; CDR3 DNA: TGCGCCAGCAGTGGGGGGACTAGCGGTCCTTGGACCCAGTACTTC
J gene: TRBJ2-7; V gene: TRBV4-1; clone size: -; D gene: -; CDR3 protein: CASSQDGGTYEQYF; CDR3 DNA: TGCGCCAGCAGCCAAGATGGGGGAACCTACGAGCAGTACTTC
J gene: TRBJ2-7; V gene: TRBV7-3; clone size: once; D gene: TRBD2; CDR3 protein: CASSAREGYEQYF; CDR3 DNA: TGTGCCAGCAGCGCCCGGGAGGGATACGAGCAGTACTTC
J gene: TRBJ2-5; V gene: TRBV10-3; clone size: -; D gene: TRBD1; CDR3 protein: CAISGAGTGKYMETQYF; CDR3 DNA: TGTGCCATCAGTGGAGCCGGGACAGGGAAGTATATGGAGACCCAGTACTTC
J gene: TRBJ2-6; V gene: TRBV7-9; clone size: -; D gene: -; CDR3 protein: CASSLALGEASGANVLTF; CDR3 DNA: TGTGCCAGCAGCTTAGCGTTGGGGGAAGCCTCTGGGGCCAACGTCCTGACTTTC
J gene: TRBJ2-5; V gene: TRBV14; clone size: -; D gene: -; CDR3 protein: CASSQGTAGWETQYF; CDR3 DNA: TGTGCCAGCAGCCAAGGCACAGCCGGATGGGAGACCCAGTACTTC
J gene: TRBJ2-2; V gene: TRBV4-3; clone size: -; D gene: TRBD1; CDR3 protein: CASSQKGTANTGELFF; CDR3 DNA: TGCGCCAGCAGCCAAAAAGGGACAGCGAACACCGGGGAGCTGTTTTTT
J gene: TRBJ2-6; V gene: TRBV7-9; clone size: -; D gene: -; CDR3 protein: CASSAGIGRTGANVLTF; CDR3 DNA: TGTGCCAGCAGCGCGGGGATCGGCAGGACTGGGGCCAACGTCCTGACTTTC
J gene: TRBJ2-7; V gene: TRBV14; clone size: -; D gene: -; CDR3 protein: CASSQADAGLLEQYF; CDR3 DNA: TGTGCCAGCAGCCAAGCGGACGCGGGCCTCCTCGAGCAGTACTTC
J gene: TRBJ2-5; V gene: TRBV27; clone size: -; D gene: TRBD2; CDR3 protein: CASSWTSGGETQYF; CDR3 DNA: TGTGCCAGCAGTTGGACTAGCGGGGGAGAGACCCAGTACTTC
J gene: TRBJ2-2; V gene: TRBV15; clone size: -; D gene: -; CDR3 protein: CATSRDEPGELFF; CDR3 DNA: TGTGCCACCAGCAGAGATGAGCCCGGGGAGCTGTTTTTT
J gene: TRBJ1-1; V gene: TRBV30; clone size: -; D gene: -; CDR3 protein: CAWSVHRQAFLEAFF; CDR3 DNA: TGTGCCTGGAGTGTACATAGGCAGGCCTTTTTGGAAGCTTTCTTT
J gene: TRBJ2-3; V gene: TRBV7-9; clone size: -; D gene: TRBD2; CDR3 protein: CASSFIAGGGEDTQYF; CDR3 DNA: TGTGCCAGCAGCTTCATAGCGGGAGGGGGGGAAGATACGCAGTATTTT
J gene: TRBJ2-1; V gene: TRBV5-1; clone size: -; D gene: -; CDR3 protein: CASSDERELREQFF; CDR3 DNA: TGCGCCAGCAGCGACGAACGGGAGTTAAGGGAGCAGTTCTTC